Below, 10 T cell receptor beta chains from the same sample are listed, as sequenced in a study of CD8 T cells in ankylosing spondylitis. Each CDR3 protein is one row after TCRdb ran MiXCR on the 5' RACE reads. The top ten hold nearly 7% of the sample, which has about 540,000 distinct CDR3 sequences, roughly 13% seen once. Their target antigens are unknown. Notes on the study in general: Eight highly homologous variants formed a TCR beta motif that appeared characteristic of ankylosing spondylitis blood.

Sequenced material: blood, either unsorted or a sorted T cell fraction (not recorded which). Receptors were obtained from a male donor with ankylosing spondylitis.

This chain links TRBV15 with TRBJ2-3, with D tentatively TRBD2 (5 bases). CDR1 LNHNV and CDR2 YYDKDF come from the germline V gene (reference sequence). The V end lost 8 bases, the J end lost 1 base, and 10 bases lay between the germline ends. The CDR3 is made up of 13 amino acids. The CDR3 DNA is TGTGCCACCGTGAGGGCTCGCACAGATACGCAGTATTTT. Protein product: CATVRARTDTQYF.

This clonotype was observed a handful of times. The CDR3 loop is CASSLGPTGLQETQYF. The CDR3 DNA reads TGCGCCAGCAGCTTGGGCCCCACAGGGCTCCAAGAGACCCAGTACTTC. This chain uses TRBV5-1 with TRBJ2-5; D is perhaps TRBD1 (6 bases). Germline V gives CDR1 SGHRS, CDR2 YFSETQ. The length of the CDR3 is 16 residues. Trimming pared 0 bases from V and 1 base from J, leaving 13 bases between. Combining the CDR3 with reference TRBV5-1 and TRBJ2-5 gives the whole variable domain KAGVTQTPRYLIKTRGQQVTLSCSPISGHRSVSWYQQTPGQGLQFLFEYFSETQRNKGNFPGRFSGRQFSNSRSEMNVSTLELGDSALYLCASSLGPTGLQETQYFGPGTRLLVL.

The J gene is TRBJ1-5, the V gene TRBV2; no reliable D call. CDR1 SNHLY and CDR2 FYNNEI come from the germline V gene. The V and J ends lost 10 bases and 0 bases respectively, with 10 bases between them. The CDR3 contains 13 residues. CDR3 nucleotides: TGTGCCATACGGGTATATAGCAATCAGCCCCAGCATTTT. Translating gives CAIRVYSNQPQHF.

The chain combines TRBV20-1 with TRBJ2-1; D might be TRBD2 (7 bases). V lost 6 bases and J lost 12, with 24 bases in between. The CDR3 runs to 14 residues. Germline-derived CDR1 and CDR2 are DFQATT and SNEGSKA (reference sequence). CDR3 amino acids: CSAGGARRGLAQFF. The CDR3 coding sequence is TGCAGTGCGGGGGGGGCCAGGAGGGGGTTAGCGCAGTTCTTC.

The J gene is TRBJ1-4, the V gene TRBV7-8, with D unresolved. Trimming pared 5 bases from V and 8 bases from J, leaving 15 bases between. The CDR3 is made up of 14 amino acids. From germline, CDR1 is SGHVS and CDR2 FQNEAQ. CDR3 loop: CASSPSRTWEKLFF. CDR3 DNA sequence: TGTGCCAGCAGCCCCAGTAGGACGTGGGAAAAACTGTTTTTT.

The sample holds a few counts of this clonotype. The chain employs TRBV5-1 and TRBJ2-5; possible D gene TRBD2, 6 bases. The CDR3 is made up of 15 amino acids. Germline V gene lookup returns CDR1 SGHRS and CDR2 YFSETQ. The germline V and J ends were trimmed by 3 bases and 1 base, with 13 bases remaining between them. CDR3 region: CASSSGAGFQETQYF. The DNA of the CDR3 is TGCGCCAGCAGCTCGGGAGCGGGTTTCCAAGAGACCCAGTACTTC.

This clonotype was recorded many times. In nucleotides, the CDR3 is TGTGCCAGCAGTCAGAAGGGAAACTACGAGCAGTACTTC. It codes for CASSQKGNYEQYF. The gene calls are TRBV6-6 and TRBJ2-7; D is undetermined. In germline, CDR1 is MNHNY, CDR2 SVGAGI (reference sequence). V lost 5 bases and J lost 3, with 11 bases in between. CDR3 length equals 13 residues.

Only a few counts were recorded for this clonotype. The gene calls are TRBV25-1 and TRBJ2-7; possible D gene TRBD2, 7 bases. Trimming left V 2 bases short and J 6 bases short, with 11 bases between. The CDR3 consists of 13 residues. CDR1 MGHDK and CDR2 SYGVNS come from the germline V gene. In nucleotides, the CDR3 is TGTGCCAGCAGTGAAAAAGGGGGGGTCGAGCAGTACTTC. This sequence encodes CASSEKGGVEQYF.

This clonotype came up a few times. The genes are TRBV7-9 and TRBJ2-7; D not certain. The CDR3 is made up of 15 amino acids. Trimming cost V 0 bases and J 2 bases, with 11 bases left between them. CDR1 is SEHNR, CDR2 FQNEAQ, per germline (reference sequence). CDR3 nucleotide sequence: TGTGCCAGCAGCTTAGCTCCAGCCATTACCTACGAGCAGTACTTC. Protein product: CASSLAPAITYEQYF.

In nucleotides, the CDR3 is TGTGCCATCAGGGGGGGATCGAGCAATCAGCCCCAGCATTTT. As protein: CAIRGGSSNQPQHF. The chain joins TRBV10-3 to TRBJ1-5; weak D call: TRBD1 (5 bases). CDR1 ENHRY and CDR2 SYGVKD come from the germline V gene. The CDR3 is made up of 14 amino acids. With 6 bases removed from V and 1 base from J, the gap between germline ends came to 10 bases.